This T cell receptor beta chain comes out of a study of shared T cell receptors in the human thymus. Sequenced by immunoSEQ multiplex PCR; TCRdb stores in-frame clones only, minus some. Altogether about 710,000 clones are present, 87% being singletons, with the ten largest covering under 0.01%. Germline lookup yields CDR1 MNHEY and CDR2 SVGAGI. The CDR3 consists of 15 residues. V was clipped by 5 bases and J by 4 bases; unmatched bases: 4. The same sample was also studied in work on human thymus T cells. Turning to that study: Having surgery to correct congenital heart defects, healthy Finnish infants acted as the donors. Related studies found that unrelated individuals share highly overlapping thymic repertoires.

Sequenced material: thymocytes. The clonotype originates from a boy under two years old with a congenital heart defect. This chain links TRBV6-5 with TRBJ2-1, with 11 bases lining up with TRBD2. CDR3 sequence (DNA): TGTGCCAGCAGTCCTAGACTAGCGGGGTACAATGAGCAGTTCTTC. Its translation: CASSPRLAGYNEQFF.